This T cell receptor (beta chain) was recorded in a study of T cells of healthy individuals. TCRdb re-called the 5' RACE reads through MiXCR, storing one row per CDR3 protein. The sample yields around 80,000 distinct CDR3 sequences, around 5.1% seen once. The ends were cut back, 0 bases at V and 1 base at J, with 7 bases in the middle. The CDR3 has 15 amino acids. Germline V gene lookup returns CDR1 LGHNA and CDR2 YNFKEQ. The clonotype was recovered from a female donor in good health. The V gene is TRBV4-2, the J gene TRBJ1-5, with a possible D match to TRBD1 (5 bases). The CDR3 loop is CASSQDSGSNQPQHF. CDR3 bases: TGTGCCAGCAGCCAAGATTCAGGGAGCAATCAGCCCCAGCATTTT.